What follows describes a single T cell receptor (beta chain). From germline, CDR1 is SGHRS and CDR2 YFSETQ. This CDR3 is built from 15 residues. With V trimmed by 6 bases and J by 6 bases, 9 bases remained unmatched. Authors' analysis steps: How many nucleated cells were present was estimated from reference gene primer amplification. Method: immunoSEQ multiplex PCR; TCRdb's copy keeps in-frame clones and lacks some. That table supplies the V and J calls and clone size; D and trimming were determined from the DNA. The table lists approximately 280,000 clones, approximately 91% of them singletons. The source of the sample is a study of blood T cell repertoires in COVID-19. Looking at the study overall: Sites across the United States, Italy and Spain contributed samples from acute and convalescent COVID-19. The cDNA or gDNA used as material had been derived from T cells, B-cell-depleted T cells, or PBMCs.

This receptor was obtained from a man aged 18 to 29 with active or convalescent COVID-19. The sample taken for sequencing was peripheral blood. The chain joins TRBV5-1 to TRBJ2-1, with 10 bases that match TRBD2. Here the CDR3 DNA reads TGCGCCAGCACCCCTTTAGCGGGGGGCAGCAATGAGCAGTTCTTC. This encodes CASTPLAGGSNEQFF.